The 8 T cell receptor beta chains given below trace back to one sample, sequenced in a study of blood T cell repertoires in COVID-19 (TCRdb year 2020). Receptors were amplified or captured by the immunoSEQ multiplex PCR assay. TCRdb provides this immuneACCESS table in a form limited to in-frame rearrangements. Some clones are lacking; in checked studies, under half of them reflect an unresolved V gene, and why the rest are absent is not known. This sample is represented by about 74,000 clones; 75% to 80% of them were singletons. 15% to 17% of the sample comes from the top ten. Sequences were obtained from peripheral blood. These receptors were taken from a human donor in a cohort sampled during active COVID-19.

The chain employs TRBV30 and TRBJ1-2; 9 nucleotides agree with TRBD1. Losses at the gene ends were 5 bases for V and 0 bases for J; bases not matched to a gene: 13. Germline V gene sequence: CDR1 GTSNPN, CDR2 SVGIG (reference sequence). This CDR3 region has 17 residues. CDR3 nucleotides: TGTGCCTGGGCCGGGACAGGGCCACTCGAAACTAACTATGGCTACACCTTC. It translates to CAWAGTGPLETNYGYTF. Complete variable domain (other parts from reference TRBV30 and TRBJ1-2): SQTIHQWPATLVQPVGSPLSLECTVEGTSNPNLYWYRQAAGRGLQLLFYSVGIGQISSEVPQNLSASRPQDRQFILSSKKLLLSDSGFYLCAWAGTGPLETNYGYTFGSGTRLTVV.

This chain links TRBV6-5 with TRBJ2-7, with D unresolved. This CDR3 comprises 11 residues. Trimming took 6 bases from V and 3 from J, leaving 6 bases between them. Germline lookup yields CDR1 MNHEY and CDR2 SVGAGI. The CDR3 DNA follows: TGTGCCAGCAGATCATTCTACGAGCAGTACTTC. This gives the protein CASRSFYEQYF.

The CDR3 loop is CATTSGGNTQYF. The CDR3 DNA reads TGTGCCACTACTAGCGGGGGGAATACGCAGTATTTT. The chain employs TRBV30 and TRBJ2-3; 12 positions agree with TRBD2. The V gene end was trimmed by 8 bases and the J gene end by 7 bases; junction bases not matched to a gene: 4. The CDR3 totals 12 residues. Germline V gives CDR1 GTSNPN, CDR2 SVGIG (reference sequence).

The rearrangement links TRBV3-1 (or the pseudogene TRBV3-2) to TRBJ2-7, with 9 bases fitting TRBD2. The CDR3 covers 15 residues. Trimming removed 0 bases from V and 4 bases from J; junction bases left unmatched: 4. CDR1 and CDR2 from the germline V gene are LGHDT and YNNKEL (reference sequence). CDR3 sequence: CASSQETSGRYEQYF. The CDR3 DNA follows: TGTGCCAGCAGCCAAGAGACTAGCGGTCGGTACGAGCAGTACTTC.

V is TRBV20-1 and J is TRBJ2-7; 9 positions match TRBD2. Trimming at V came to 3 bases and at J to 7 bases, leaving 16 bases not matched to a gene. The CDR3 contains 16 residues. CDR1 and CDR2 (germline): DFQATT, SNEGSKA (reference sequence). The CDR3 reads CSASGHRVSGRSEQYF. The CDR3 bases are TGCAGTGCTAGTGGCCACCGAGTCAGCGGGAGGAGTGAGCAGTACTTC.

This chain links TRBV6-5 with TRBJ2-7; D ambiguous. CDR1 is MNHEY and CDR2 is SVGAGI in the germline V gene. V was shortened by 8 bases and J by 3 bases, with 11 bases between the two germline ends. The CDR3 has 12 amino acids. This chain's CDR3 is CASVTRNYEQYF. In nucleotides, the CDR3 is TGTGCCAGCGTGACAAGAAACTACGAGCAGTACTTC.

The V gene is TRBV5-1, the J gene TRBJ1-1, with a possible D match to TRBD1 (5 bases). The CDR3 is made up of 15 amino acids. Germline V gene lookup returns CDR1 SGHRS and CDR2 YFSETQ. Between the trimmed V and J ends, which lost 2 bases and 4 bases, there was a span of 15 bases. The CDR3 sequence is CASSLTGTETTEAFF. As DNA, the CDR3 is TGCGCCAGCAGCTTAACCGGGACTGAAACCACTGAAGCTTTCTTT.

A few counts support this clone. This rearrangement joins TRBV5-1 to TRBJ1-5, with 9 positions matching TRBD1. This CDR3 spans 15 amino acids. V shed 4 bases and J 5 bases; nucleotides not matched to a gene: 7. Germline V CDR1 and CDR2: SGHRS, YFSETQ. The CDR3 spells CASSPTGTGYQPQHF. The CDR3 DNA reads as TGCGCCAGCAGCCCGACCGGGACAGGGTATCAGCCCCAGCATTTT.